The source of this TCR beta chain is a study of blood T cell repertoires in COVID-19. Study-wide context: There were acute and convalescent COVID-19 samples, and they came from the United States, Italy and Spain. T cells, B-cell-depleted T cells, or PBMCs supplied cDNA or gDNA.

Germline V gene sequence: CDR1 WSHSY, CDR2 SAAADI. The CDR3 length is 17 residues. In the case of this clone: An end of the junction does not agree with germline; a read error may underlie this.

Sequencing used immunoSEQ multiplex PCR; TCRdb keeps in-frame clones, though not all of them. The table records 150,000 or so clones, roughly four fifths of them present only once. Specimen: peripheral blood. This rearrangement joins TRBV10-2 to TRBJ1-5, with 11 positions matching TRBD1. The sequence was collected from a woman aged 55-75 years with acute or convalescent COVID-19. CDR3: CASSQSSGQGVGQPQHF. The CDR3 DNA reads as TGCGCCAGCAGTCAGTCCTCGGGACAGGGGGTAGGTCAGCCCCAGCATTTT.